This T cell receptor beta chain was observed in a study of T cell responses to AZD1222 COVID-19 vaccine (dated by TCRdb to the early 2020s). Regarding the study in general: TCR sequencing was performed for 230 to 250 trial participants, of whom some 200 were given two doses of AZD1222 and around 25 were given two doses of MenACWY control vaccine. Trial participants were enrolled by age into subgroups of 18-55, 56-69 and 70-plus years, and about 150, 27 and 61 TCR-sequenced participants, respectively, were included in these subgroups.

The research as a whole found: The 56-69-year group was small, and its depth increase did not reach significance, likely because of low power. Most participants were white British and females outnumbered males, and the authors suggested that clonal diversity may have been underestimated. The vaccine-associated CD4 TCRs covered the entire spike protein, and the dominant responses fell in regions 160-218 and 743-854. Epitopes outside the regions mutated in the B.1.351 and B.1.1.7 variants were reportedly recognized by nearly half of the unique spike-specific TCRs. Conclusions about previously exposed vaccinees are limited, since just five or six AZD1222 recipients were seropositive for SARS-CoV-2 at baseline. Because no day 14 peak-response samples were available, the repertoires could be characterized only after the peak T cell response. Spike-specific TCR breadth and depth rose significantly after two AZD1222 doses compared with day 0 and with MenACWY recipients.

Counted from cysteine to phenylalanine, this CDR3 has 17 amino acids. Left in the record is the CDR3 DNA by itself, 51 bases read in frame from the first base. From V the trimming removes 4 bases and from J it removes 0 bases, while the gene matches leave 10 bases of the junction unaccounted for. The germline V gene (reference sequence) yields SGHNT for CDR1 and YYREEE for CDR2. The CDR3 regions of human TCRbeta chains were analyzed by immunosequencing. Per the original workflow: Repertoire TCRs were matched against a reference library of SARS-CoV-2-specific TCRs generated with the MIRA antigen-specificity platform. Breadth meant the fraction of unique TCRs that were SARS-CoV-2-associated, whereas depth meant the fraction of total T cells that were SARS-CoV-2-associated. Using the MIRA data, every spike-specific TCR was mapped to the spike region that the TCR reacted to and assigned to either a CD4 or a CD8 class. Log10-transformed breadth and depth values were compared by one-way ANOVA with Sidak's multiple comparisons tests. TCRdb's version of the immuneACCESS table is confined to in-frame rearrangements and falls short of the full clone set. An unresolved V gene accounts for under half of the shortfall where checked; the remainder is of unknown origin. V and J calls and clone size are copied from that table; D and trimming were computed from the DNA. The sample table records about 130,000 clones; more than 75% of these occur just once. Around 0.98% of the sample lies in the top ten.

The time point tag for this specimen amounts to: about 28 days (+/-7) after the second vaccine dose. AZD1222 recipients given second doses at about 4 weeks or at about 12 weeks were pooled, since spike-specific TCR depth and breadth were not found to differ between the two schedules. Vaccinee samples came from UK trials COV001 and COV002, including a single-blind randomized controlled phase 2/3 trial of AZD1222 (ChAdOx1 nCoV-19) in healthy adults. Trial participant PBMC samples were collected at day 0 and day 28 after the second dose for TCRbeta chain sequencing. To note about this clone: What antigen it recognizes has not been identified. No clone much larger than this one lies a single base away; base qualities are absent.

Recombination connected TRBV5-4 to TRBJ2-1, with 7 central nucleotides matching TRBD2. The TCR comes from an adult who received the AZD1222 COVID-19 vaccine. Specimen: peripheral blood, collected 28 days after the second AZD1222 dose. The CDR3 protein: CASSPGGGLHSYNEQFF. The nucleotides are TGTGCCAGCAGCCCTGGGGGGGGACTACACTCCTACAATGAGCAGTTCTTC. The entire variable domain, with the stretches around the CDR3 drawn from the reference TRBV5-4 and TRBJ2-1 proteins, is ETGVTQSPTHLIKTRGQQVTLRCSSQSGHNTVSWYQQALGQGPQFIFQYYREEENGRGNFPPRFSGLQFPNYSSELNVNALELDDSALYLCASSPGGGLHSYNEQFFGPGTRLTVL.